The 32 T cell receptor beta chains presented below share a single source sample, sequenced in a study of Ad26.COV2.S vaccination and SARS-CoV-2 variants. Repertoires were generated with immunoSEQ multiplex PCR, while TCRdb's copy carries only in-frame clones and drops some. This sample has about 350,000 clones, with approximately 81% found just once. Treatment reported: approximately 18 received Ad26.COV2.S at low or high dose, single or two shots; roughly five received placebo; per-sample allocation not given. Sampling was performed 63 days after the first vaccine or placebo injection. Material: peripheral blood, obtained in a trial of Ad26.COV2.S vaccine versus placebo. The receptors shown here come from a person between 18 and 59 years old who received the Ad26.COV2.S COVID-19 vaccine or a placebo.

This chain uses TRBV13 with TRBJ2-1, with D perhaps matching TRBD2 (7 bases). The germline CDR1 and CDR2 sequences are PRHDT and FYEKMQ (reference sequence). The CDR3 extends over 17 amino acids. The V and J ends lost 3 bases and 1 base respectively, with 16 bases between them. The CDR3 coding sequence is TGTGCCAGCAGCTTTTGGGGGGGCCGAGGGTCCTACAATGAGCAGTTCTTC. Residues: CASSFWGGRGSYNEQFF. Complete variable domain (other parts from reference TRBV13 and TRBJ2-1): AAGVIQSPRHLIKEKRETATLKCYPIPRHDTVYWYQQGPGQDPQFLISFYEKMQSDKGSIPDRFSAQQFSDYHSELNMSSLELGDSALYFCASSFWGGRGSYNEQFFGPGTRLTVL.

This rearrangement joins TRBV30 to TRBJ1-2; 10 bases map to TRBD1. V lost 6 bases, J lost 3 bases, and 4 bases stayed unmatched. The CDR3 length is 13 residues. Per the germline V gene, CDR1 is GTSNPN and CDR2 is SVGIG (reference sequence). Here the CDR3 reads CACGTGADYGYTF. The DNA of the CDR3 is TGTGCCTGCGGGACAGGGGCGGACTATGGCTACACCTTC. Complete variable domain (other parts from reference TRBV30 and TRBJ1-2): SQTIHQWPATLVQPVGSPLSLECTVEGTSNPNLYWYRQAAGRGLQLLFYSVGIGQISSEVPQNLSASRPQDRQFILSSKKLLLSDSGFYLCACGTGADYGYTFGSGTRLTVV.

This clone was picked up one time. The chain recombines TRBV10-1 with TRBJ2-1; either TRBD1 or TRBD2 may fit D (5 bases each). Germline CDR1 reads WNHNN; CDR2 reads SYGVQD (reference sequence). Trimming shortened V by 8 bases and J by 8 bases, and 16 bases separated the two germline ends. The CDR3 is made up of 13 amino acids. The CDR3 loop is CASSRGVLDEQFF. CDR3 coding DNA: TGCGCCAGCTCCCGGGGCGTTTTGGATGAGCAGTTCTTC.

The J gene is TRBJ2-2, the V gene TRBV18; D unclear. The germline V gene encodes CDR1 KGHSH and CDR2 LQKENI. With 5 bases removed from V and 1 base from J, the gap between germline ends came to 17 bases. CDR3 length: 17 amino acids. DNA for the CDR3: TGTGCCAGCTCATGGGTTGGTAACATGAAGAACACCGGGGAGCTGTTTTTT. It is translated as CASSWVGNMKNTGELFF.

V and J are TRBV28 and TRBJ2-3; 9 bases agree with TRBD1. The V gene's germline CDR1 is MDHEN and CDR2 SYDVKM. This CDR3 is built from 16 residues. The V segment lost 3 bases and the J segment 4 bases; nucleotides outside the gene matches: 8. The CDR3 region is CASSFLAGTGPDTQYF. CDR3 bases: TGTGCCAGCAGTTTTCTAGCCGGGACAGGGCCAGATACGCAGTATTTT.

This chain joins TRBV11-3 and TRBJ2-2; the D gene is possibly TRBD1 (6 bases). This CDR3 spans 14 amino acids. V lost 6 bases to trimming and J lost 6 bases, with 14 bases between them. CDR1 and CDR2 from the germline V gene are SGHNT and YENEEA. CDR3 sequence reads: CASSYRVGAGELFF. CDR3 coding DNA: TGTGCCAGCAGTTACAGGGTCGGGGCCGGGGAGCTGTTTTTT.

CDR3 coding DNA: TGTGCCAGCAGCCCGTTGAGCCTGGGGGCTGGTACTGAAGCTTTCTTT. Residues: CASSPLSLGAGTEAFF. This chain links TRBV14 with TRBJ1-1; weak D call: TRBD1 (6 bases). CDR3 length: 16 residues. In germline, CDR1 is SGHDN, CDR2 FVKESK. V lost 4 bases, J lost 5 bases, and 20 bases lay in between.

DNA for the CDR3: TGTGCCAGCAGTTTCTCAGGGAGGGGTACAGATACGCAGTATTTT. Translated, it gives CASSFSGRGTDTQYF. The rearrangement uses TRBV27 and TRBJ2-3, with TRBD2 identical over 7 bases. This CDR3 has 15 amino acids. Germline trimming cut 3 bases from V and 3 bases from J; bases unmatched to any gene: 6. Per the germline V gene, CDR1 is MNHEY and CDR2 is SMNVEV (reference sequence).

This chain connects TRBV6-6 to TRBJ2-2; no reliable D call. CDR1 and CDR2 from the germline V gene are MNHNY and SVGAGI (reference sequence). Trimming pared 6 bases from V and 0 bases from J, leaving 14 bases between. The CDR3 is 16 amino acids. CDR3 coding DNA: TGTGCCAGCAGCAACACCGGGTTTTCGAACACCGGGGAGCTGTTTTTT. Encoded protein: CASSNTGFSNTGELFF.

The J gene is TRBJ1-6, the V gene TRBV19; 8 positions agree with TRBD1. Trimming cost V 4 bases and J 11 bases; bases outside gene matches: 16. Germline V lookup: CDR1 LNHDA, CDR2 SQIVND (reference sequence). This CDR3 is 17 amino acids long. The CDR3 DNA sequence: TGTGCCAGTAGTAGGCAGGGGGCGCAGGCCGATGGTCCACCCCTCCACTTT. It encodes CASSRQGAQADGPPLHF.

The rearrangement uses TRBV5-1 and TRBJ2-5, with TRBD1 matching 7 bases. CDR1 and CDR2 (germline): SGHRS, YFSETQ. V gave up 4 bases and J gave up 5 bases; unmatched junction bases: 8. The CDR3 contains 14 residues. Here the CDR3 DNA reads TGCGCCAGCAGCCCCGGGACAGTCGGGGAGACCCAGTACTTC. Protein sequence: CASSPGTVGETQYF.

This clone was recorded a few times. This chain joins TRBV14 and TRBJ2-7, with TRBD1 identical over 9 bases. The ends lost 6 bases at V and 5 bases at J; junction bases unmatched: 5. CDR1 and CDR2 from the germline V gene are SGHDN and FVKESK. The CDR3 loop spans 13 amino acids. The CDR3: CASRGTGNNEQYF. The CDR3 DNA sequence: TGTGCCAGCAGGGGGACAGGGAATAACGAGCAGTACTTC.

The V gene is TRBV5-4, the J gene TRBJ2-5; perhaps TRBD1 as D (5 bases). V lost 4 bases to trimming and J lost 1 base, with 20 bases between them. The CDR3 spans 17 residues. Per the germline V gene, CDR1 is SGHNT and CDR2 is YYREEE (reference sequence). The CDR3 region has the DNA TGTGCCAGCAGCGCAAGGGGAAGAATAGCAGTCCAAGAGACCCAGTACTTC. The encoded protein is CASSARGRIAVQETQYF.

In its sample, this clone was seen once. The CDR3 protein is CASSYSTSYNEQFF. The CDR3 DNA is TGTGCCAGCAGTTACTCGACCTCATACAATGAGCAGTTCTTC. The chain has TRBV6-5 and TRBJ2-1; D gene ambiguous. Between the trimmed V and J ends, which lost 0 bases and 4 bases, there was a span of 7 bases. The CDR3 is made up of 14 amino acids. CDR1 and CDR2 (germline): MNHEY, SVGAGI.

Only one count was recorded for this clone. V is TRBV19 and J is TRBJ1-4; the match to TRBD1 covers 7 bases. The CDR3 contains 15 residues. Germline trimming cut 5 bases from V and 8 bases from J; bases unmatched to any gene: 11. Germline CDR1 reads LNHDA; CDR2 reads SQIVND (reference sequence). CDR3 sequence: CASSHGTDRGEKLFF. CDR3 bases: TGTGCCAGTAGTCACGGGACAGATCGGGGCGAAAAACTGTTTTTT. The complete variable domain, with remaining parts taken from reference TRBV19 and TRBJ1-4, reads DGGITQSPKYLFRKEGQNVTLSCEQNLNHDAMYWYRQDPGQGLRLIYYSQIVNDFQKGDIAEGYSVSREKKESFPLTVTSAQKNPTAFYLCASSHGTDRGEKLFFGSGTQLSVL.

This clone was counted only a few times. V and J are TRBV5-4 and TRBJ2-3; no definite D call. Per germline, CDR1 SGHNT and CDR2 YYREEE (reference sequence). Trimming removed 4 bases at V and 0 bases at J, with 3 bases between. This CDR3 comprises 12 residues. The CDR3 DNA sequence: TGTGCCAGCAGCCTTAGCACAGATACGCAGTATTTT. The encoded protein is CASSLSTDTQYF.

This clone turned up a few times. The chain carries TRBV2 and TRBJ1-5; D is unclear. Trimming removed 4 bases at V and 4 bases at J, with 11 bases between. The CDR3 totals 14 residues. Germline CDR1 and CDR2: SNHLY and FYNNEI. In DNA form, the CDR3 reads TGTGCCAGCAGTGTTATGGGTCCTAATCAGCCCCAGCATTTT. Translated: CASSVMGPNQPQHF.

In this sample, this clone turned up once. V is TRBV7-2 and J is TRBJ2-2; D is ambiguous. The CDR3 is made up of 16 amino acids. The germline V and J ends were trimmed by 4 bases and 5 bases, with 17 bases remaining between them. Germline CDR1 SGHTA, CDR2 FQGNSA. The CDR3 DNA reads as TGTGCCAGCAGCTCTATCTATGGGCGAAAGACCGGGGAGCTGTTTTTT. Translated: CASSSIYGRKTGELFF.

This clone was seen just once. This sequence joins TRBV9 and TRBJ1-4; D gene unclear. In germline, CDR1 is SGDLS, CDR2 YYNGEE. The CDR3 is 14 residues long. The V end lost 1 base, the J end lost 7 bases, and 11 bases lay between the germline ends. The CDR3 DNA reads TGTGCCAGCAGCGTAACTTCCGGCCCTGAAAAACTGTTTTTT. This translates into CASSVTSGPEKLFF. The whole variable domain, remainder taken from reference TRBV9 and TRBJ1-4, is DSGVTQTPKHLITATGQRVTLRCSPRSGDLSVYWYQQSLDQGLQFLIQYYNGEERAKGNILERFSAQQFPDLHSELNLSSLELGDSALYFCASSVTSGPEKLFFGSGTQLSVL.

V and J are TRBV6-6 and TRBJ2-3, with TRBD2 identical over 8 bases. V trimming: 2 bases; J trimming: 2 bases; junction bases outside the gene matches: 6. There are 16 residues in the CDR3. Per the germline V gene, CDR1 is MNHNY and CDR2 is SVGAGI (reference sequence). The DNA of the CDR3 is TGTGCCAGCAGTTACAGGGCGGGAGGAAACACAGATACGCAGTATTTT. This translates into CASSYRAGGNTDTQYF.

The CDR3 DNA sequence: TGTGCCAGCAGCCAAGATGCGCCCCCCGAAGGCGAAGAGCAGTTCTTC. Translating it yields CASSQDAPPEGEEQFF. The chain joins TRBV3-1 (or the pseudogene TRBV3-2) to TRBJ2-1; D unclear. With 0 bases removed from V and 10 bases from J, the gap between germline ends came to 19 bases. The CDR3 runs 16 residues. The germline V gene has CDR1 LGHDT and CDR2 YNNKEL (reference sequence).

The chain carries TRBV18 and TRBJ1-5; D may be TRBD1 (6 bases). V was trimmed by 6 bases and J by 9 bases, leaving 15 bases between them. Germline assignment: CDR1 KGHSH and CDR2 LQKENI. CDR3 length: 13 amino acids. In DNA form, the CDR3 reads TGTGCCAGCTCCCCCAGGACAGTTGGGCCCCAGCATTTT. It specifies CASSPRTVGPQHF.

The V gene is TRBV18, the J gene TRBJ2-7; possibly TRBD2 for D (6 bases). The CDR3 loop spans 16 amino acids. In germline, CDR1 is KGHSH, CDR2 LQKENI. V gave up 0 bases and J gave up 3 bases, with 15 bases separating them. Here the CDR3 DNA reads TGTGCCAGCTCACCACCGTCGATAGCTAGCGTCTACGAGCAGTACTTC. Amino acid sequence: CASSPPSIASVYEQYF.

This chain uses TRBV29-1 with TRBJ2-3; TRBD1 matches at 10 bases. The length of the CDR3 is 14 residues. Trimming cost V 4 bases and J 6 bases; bases outside gene matches: 7. Germline V lookup: CDR1 SQVTM, CDR2 ANQGSEA. Here the CDR3 reads CSVAVGQGSDTQYF. The CDR3 DNA reads as TGCAGCGTTGCAGTGGGACAGGGGTCCGATACGCAGTATTTT.

The chain is built from TRBV6-5 and TRBJ2-7; 12 bases match TRBD2. The V segment lost 6 bases and the J segment 3 bases; nucleotides outside the gene matches: 6. Germline CDR1 and CDR2: MNHEY and SVGAGI. The CDR3 is made up of 15 amino acids. The CDR3 reads CASRLGLAGIYEQYF. The CDR3, as DNA: TGTGCCAGCAGACTTGGACTAGCGGGGATCTACGAGCAGTACTTC.

The chain carries TRBV3-1 (or the pseudogene TRBV3-2) and TRBJ2-5, with TRBD2 matching 7 bases. The CDR3 spans 15 residues. Looked up from germline, CDR1 is LGHDT and CDR2 is YNNKEL (reference sequence). V trimming: 6 bases; J trimming: 3 bases; junction bases outside the gene matches: 10. In DNA, the CDR3 is TGTGCCAGCAGGGGGGGGACTATGCGAGAAGAGACCCAGTACTTC. Protein product: CASRGGTMREETQYF.

The chain is built from TRBV7-2 and TRBJ1-1; D call uncertain. CDR3 length: 13 amino acids. Trimming shortened V by 2 bases and J by 3 bases, and 7 bases separated the two germline ends. The germline V gene has CDR1 SGHTA and CDR2 FQGNSA. This CDR3 reads CASSLRFDTEAFF. In DNA form, the CDR3 reads TGTGCCAGCAGCTTAAGGTTCGACACTGAAGCTTTCTTT.

The chain carries TRBV10-3 and TRBJ2-5; 10 bases agree with TRBD2. Germline V lookup: CDR1 ENHRY, CDR2 SYGVKD. Trimming removed 4 bases from V and 5 bases from J; junction bases left unmatched: 4. The CDR3 loop spans 14 amino acids. CDR3 protein: CAISASGSGETQYF. In DNA form, the CDR3 reads TGTGCCATCAGTGCTAGCGGGAGTGGGGAGACCCAGTACTTC.

This chain connects TRBV27 to TRBJ1-1; D ambiguous. Trimming removed 2 bases from V and 2 bases from J, with 6 bases in between. Germline loops: CDR1 MNHEY, CDR2 SMNVEV (reference sequence). The CDR3 has 13 amino acids. CDR3 amino acids: CASSLLANTEAFF. CDR3 nucleotides: TGTGCCAGCAGTTTACTAGCTAACACTGAAGCTTTCTTT.

This sequence joins TRBV2 and TRBJ1-4; no clear D gene. Trimming left V 10 bases short and J 8 bases short, with 14 bases between. From germline, CDR1 is SNHLY and CDR2 FYNNEI. This CDR3 contains 12 residues. CDR3 in amino acids: CATSAGREKLFF. CDR3 DNA sequence: TGTGCCACCTCGGCGGGGAGGGAAAAACTGTTTTTT.

The rearrangement joins TRBV5-1 to TRBJ2-7; 14 bases align to TRBD2. The CDR3 spans 15 residues. Looked up from germline, CDR1 is SGHRS and CDR2 is YFSETQ. Trimming at V came to 4 bases and at J to 2 bases, leaving 2 bases not matched to a gene. CDR3 loop: CASSMGLAGAYEQYF. In DNA, the CDR3 is TGCGCCAGCAGCATGGGACTAGCGGGGGCCTACGAGCAGTACTTC.

The chain has TRBV4-3 and TRBJ2-2; TRBD1 matches at 7 bases. The CDR3 runs 18 residues. J lost 4 bases, V lost 2 bases, and 13 bases had no gene match. Germline CDR1 and CDR2: LGHNA and YSLEER. CDR3 residues: CASSQSRPGQRSTGELFF. CDR3 sequence (DNA): TGCGCCAGCAGCCAATCACGACCGGGACAGAGATCCACCGGGGAGCTGTTTTTT.